This T cell receptor (delta chain) is drawn from a study of gamma-delta chains in newborns, infants, children. Study background: Microbial exposure reportedly drives polyclonal innate γδ T cell expansion after birth.

TCRdb called clones from the reads again using CATT. The data show several thousand delta-chain clones, about 2.7% seen once. The CDR3 sequence is 17 residues long. Per germline, CDR1 GEAIGNYY and CDR2 EKD. The J segment lost 4 bases and the V segment lost 0 bases, leaving 8 bases of the junction unmatched. This clone counts as medium-sized (0.01 to 0.1%). This chain joins TRDV2 and TRDJ1; 12 nucleotides agree with TRDD3. Material: blood. This TCR derives from a child who was a newborn, infant or young child, either healthy, febrile or measles-vaccinated (not recorded which). The CDR3 coding sequence is TGTGCCTGTGACACCCTTACTGGGGGATACACCCTCGATAAACTCATCTTT. Translated, it gives CACDTLTGGYTLDKLIF.